Described below is a single T cell receptor beta chain sequence and its context. These data belong to a study of T cells in Graves' hyperthyroidism and ophthalmopathy. The overall study: The initial diagnosis was the point when peripheral blood was collected, ahead of any treatment.

V was pared by 5 bases and J by 3 bases, with 11 bases between. The CDR3 runs 13 residues. Germline assignment: CDR1 MNHEY and CDR2 SVGEGT. The CDR3 regions of TCR beta were amplified from RNA transcripts. Using the HTBI primer set, a first-round RT-PCR was run on the TCR CDR3. From the multiplex PCR reads, TCRdb called clonotypes with MiXCR, one entry per CDR3 protein. The table has about 530,000 distinct CDR3 sequences, 17% seen once. Subjects with ophthalmopathy showed a Clinical Activity Score no lower than 3, a NOSPECS grade no lower than 4, and a duration shorter than 3 months. Cells are PBMCs isolated from over 7.5 ml of fresh blood.

The sequencing input was blood. The receptor comes from a woman younger than 30 with Graves' ophthalmopathy. V usage is TRBV6-2 or TRBV6-3 and J usage is TRBJ2-7; D not resolved. The CDR3 sequence is CASSQTTLYEQYF. CDR3 sequence (DNA): TGTGCCAGCAGTCAAACGACCCTCTACGAGCAGTACTTC.